This T cell receptor (beta chain) was documented in a study of control samples from healthy donors and cancer patients. The table came from immunoSEQ multiplex PCR; TCRdb's copy has only in-frame clones and leaves some out. The table records fewer than 70,000 clones, 94% of them present only once. The sequencing input was blood. The clonotype originates from a young man in good health.

For the CDR3, the DNA is TGTGCCAGCAGCTTAACCACAGGGAGGAACACCGGGGAGCTGTTTTTT. This codes for CASSLTTGRNTGELFF. This sequence joins TRBV11-2 and TRBJ2-2, with TRBD1 as a possible D gene (6 bases). The V and J ends lost 2 bases and 1 base respectively, with 11 bases between them. The CDR3 consists of 16 residues. Germline CDR1 reads SGHAT; CDR2 reads FQNNGV.